This T cell receptor (beta chain) appears in the sequencing data of a study of cytomegalovirus exposure and HLA in healthy donors. Study as a whole: Roughly 85 million unique TCRs from HLA-typed donors made up an early data release.

V was clipped by 7 bases and J by 8 bases; unmatched bases: 17. CDR1 and CDR2 (germline): MNHEY, SMNVEV (reference sequence). The CDR3 sequence is 17 residues long. Study findings and constraints: Presence/absence analyses assumed roughly uniform sequencing depth across donors.

With regard to this clone: The target antigen is unknown.

Both 60 Vbeta primers and 13 Jbeta primers went into the PCR. Clones were read by immunoSEQ multiplex PCR, and TCRdb kept only the in-frame ones, dropping some. The sample table includes 150,000 to 250,000 clones. Sequencing was performed on PBMCs. This chain uses TRBV27 with TRBJ1-6; 7 bases line up with TRBD1. The sequence derives from a boy younger than 18 in good health and CMV-seronegative. The CDR3: CASTNPPMTGFDSPLHF. The CDR3 DNA sequence: TGTGCCAGCACCAACCCCCCAATGACAGGGTTCGATTCACCCCTCCACTTT.